The source of this T cell receptor (beta chain) is a study of shared clonotypes between healthy human individuals. Study observations and caveats: Non-shared clonotypes were found to have lower generation probabilities than the clonotypes that were shared by all four of the sorted-subset donors. The represented genetic and exposure-history diversity was limited by the small number of donors. Clonotype sharing among donors was expected to depend on sequencing depth.

The method was immunoSEQ multiplex PCR; TCRdb's version includes in-frame clones alone and lacks a portion of them. The data show 2.5 million or so clones, approximately 90% seen once. In the case of this clone: Its target is not known.

Per the germline V gene, CDR1 is SGHVS and CDR2 is FNYEAQ. This CDR3 has 13 amino acids. V shed 3 bases and J 5 bases; nucleotides not matched to a gene: 0. This chain uses TRBV7-6 with TRBJ2-1; TRBD2 matches 8 bases. Sequenced sample: naive CD4+ T cells sorted from blood. The subset is: CD45RA+ positively selected. The TCR comes from a man aged 18 to 30 in good health. The CDR3 spells CASSLGLDNEQFF. The CDR3 DNA follows: TGTGCCAGCAGCTTGGGACTAGACAATGAGCAGTTCTTC.